These T cell receptor beta chains were read from a single sample in a study of cytomegalovirus exposure and HLA in healthy donors. This table comes from immunoSEQ multiplex PCR, and its TCRdb copy is limited to in-frame clones, with some not included. The sample carries around 200,000 clones, approximately 79% recorded once. Sequenced input: PBMCs. These receptors came from a man aged 18 to 30 in good health and CMV-seronegative. The CDR3 runs from the conserved cysteine through the conserved F or W. D genes are given only for firm matches. Rows give clone size only sometimes, using once, few, many, or a class for an expanded clone.

d_call	v_call	j_call	clone_size	cdr3_length	cdr3_aa	cdr3_nt
TRBD2	TRBV7-8	TRBJ2-5	NA	15	CASSSAGTSDETQYF	TGTGCCAGCAGCTCCGCCGGGACTAGCGACGAGACCCAGTACTTC
TRBD2	TRBV7-2	TRBJ2-1	NA	12	CASSLRGDEQFF	TGTGCCAGCAGCTTACGGGGGGATGAGCAGTTCTTC
NA	TRBV7-6	TRBJ1-5	NA	15	CASSLWTQSNQPQHF	TGTGCCAGCAGCTTATGGACACAGAGCAATCAGCCCCAGCATTTT
NA	TRBV28	TRBJ1-5	once	15	CASSLWGQLNQPQHF	TGTGCCAGCAGTTTGTGGGGGCAGCTCAATCAGCCCCAGCATTTT
NA	TRBV4-1	TRBJ1-2	NA	17	CASSQGGGRTDTYGYTF	TGCGCCAGCAGCCAAGGCGGGGGCAGGACGGACACCTATGGCTACACCTTC
TRBD2	TRBV5-1	TRBJ2-5	NA	17	CASSSTSGGSYQETQYF	TGCGCCAGCAGCTCGACTAGCGGGGGCTCGTACCAAGAGACCCAGTACTTC
NA	TRBV6-6	TRBJ1-1	NA	12	CASSIPRTEAFF	TGTGCCAGCAGTATCCCCAGGACTGAAGCTTTCTTT
TRBD1	TRBV4-3	TRBJ2-7	NA	15	CASSQEGRGLYEQYF	TGCGCCAGCAGCCAAGAGGGCAGGGGGCTTTACGAGCAGTACTTC
NA	TRBV7-9	TRBJ2-2	NA	14	CAAPVGLLHGELFF	TGTGCCGCCCCGGTGGGGCTGCTGCACGGGGAGCTGTTTTTT
NA	TRBV7-6	TRBJ1-1	NA	21	CASSLVPRTGSHPSSNTEAFF	TGTGCCAGCAGCTTAGTCCCCCGTACAGGGTCGCATCCCTCCTCGAACACTGAAGCTTTCTTT
NA	TRBV9	TRBJ1-2	once	14	CASSGRTVHYGYTF	TGTGCCAGCAGCGGAAGGACTGTTCACTATGGCTACACCTTC
NA	TRBV6-5	TRBJ1-3	once	13	CASRKPGGNTIYF	TGTGCCAGCAGAAAACCGGGGGGGAACACCATATATTTT
TRBD1	TRBV6-5	TRBJ1-2	once	13	CATRTGTAKGYTF	TGTGCCACCAGGACAGGGACGGCTAAGGGCTACACCTTC
TRBD1	TRBV9	TRBJ1-1	once	15	CASSVEGRGLAEAFF	TGTGCCAGCAGCGTAGAGGGCAGGGGGCTCGCTGAAGCTTTCTTT
TRBD2	TRBV4-3	TRBJ2-1	NA	15	CASSQDSASGIEQFF	TGCGCCAGCAGCCAAGATTCGGCTAGCGGGATCGAGCAGTTCTTC
NA	TRBV4-3	TRBJ2-5	NA	15	CASSPFGGDQETQYF	TGCGCCAGCAGCCCCTTCGGAGGGGACCAAGAGACCCAGTACTTC
NA	TRBV19	TRBJ2-1	NA	18	CASSRSIGGGLTYNEQFF	TGTGCCAGTAGCCGATCTATTGGAGGGGGCCTAACCTACAATGAGCAGTTCTTC
TRBD1	TRBV7-8	TRBJ2-7	NA	16	CASSQKGTGGGYEQYF	TGTGCCAGCAGTCAAAAGGGGACAGGGGGAGGCTACGAGCAGTACTTC
TRBD1	TRBV27	TRBJ2-2	NA	16	CASSLLGQHYTGELFF	TGTGCCAGCAGTTTGCTGGGACAGCATTACACCGGGGAGCTGTTTTTT
NA	TRBV15	TRBJ2-2	NA	14	CATSRESTAGELFF	TGTGCCACCAGCAGAGAGTCCACAGCCGGGGAGCTGTTTTTT
NA	TRBV30	TRBJ1-1	NA	13	CAWREGANTEAFF	TGTGCCTGGAGGGAAGGAGCGAACACTGAAGCTTTCTTT
NA	TRBV25-1	TRBJ2-5	NA	12	CASSYVGETQYF	TGTGCCAGCAGTTACGTCGGAGAGACCCAGTACTTC
TRBD1	TRBV28	TRBJ2-7	NA	15	CASSFGQEVPYEQYF	TGTGCCAGCAGTTTTGGACAGGAAGTCCCATACGAGCAGTACTTC
NA	TRBV30	TRBJ2-4	few	13	CAWSKHEKNIQYF	TGTGCCTGGAGCAAACACGAAAAAAACATTCAGTACTTC
NA	TRBV4-2	TRBJ1-6	NA	12	CASSQEKLPLHF	TGTGCCAGCAGCCAAGAAAAACTGCCCCTCCACTTT
TRBD2	TRBV7-2	TRBJ2-3	NA	17	CASSLPTSGALTDTQYF	TGTGCCAGCAGCTTACCGACTAGCGGGGCGCTCACAGATACGCAGTATTTT
NA	TRBV28	TRBJ1-2	NA	12	CASRPAGKGYTF	TGTGCCAGCAGACCCGCCGGGAAGGGCTACACCTTC
NA	TRBV2	TRBJ2-1	NA	11	CASSPQAPQFF	TGTGCCAGCAGTCCTCAGGCCCCGCAGTTCTTC
NA	TRBV2	TRBJ2-3	NA	15	CASSEGYGSTDTQYF	TGTGCCAGCAGTGAAGGGTACGGGAGTACAGATACGCAGTATTTT
NA	TRBV5-1	TRBJ2-5	NA	15	CASSLFPGSEETQYF	TGCGCCAGCAGCCTATTCCCGGGTTCTGAGGAGACCCAGTACTTC
NA	TRBV28	TRBJ1-2	NA	17	CASSAAGRPLPGGGYTF	TGTGCCAGCTCAGCCGCGGGACGACCTCTTCCTGGAGGTGGCTACACCTTC
NA	TRBV7-3	TRBJ1-5	NA	13	CASSFSVIQPQHF	TGTGCCAGCAGCTTTTCAGTTATTCAGCCCCAGCATTTT
TRBD1	TRBV27	TRBJ2-7	once	14	CASRRQGASYEQYF	TGTGCCAGCAGACGACAGGGGGCTTCGTACGAGCAGTACTTC
NA	TRBV27	TRBJ2-7	NA	14	CASSLWGEVDEQYF	TGTGCCAGCAGTTTATGGGGGGAAGTGGACGAGCAGTACTTC
NA	TRBV27	TRBJ2-6	NA	16	CASSWEPGSGANVLTF	TGTGCCAGCAGTTGGGAACCAGGGTCTGGGGCCAACGTCCTGACTTTC
TRBD2	TRBV6-5	TRBJ2-1	NA	15	CASSYSTSGNNEQFF	TGTGCCAGCAGTTACTCGACTAGCGGTAACAATGAGCAGTTCTTC
TRBD1	TRBV11-3	TRBJ1-1	NA	17	CASSNPGTGVGNTEAFF	TGTGCCAGCAGCAACCCCGGGACAGGGGTAGGGAACACTGAAGCTTTCTTT
NA	TRBV5-3	TRBJ2-7	once	14	CARSLVREIYEQYF	TGTGCCAGAAGCTTGGTTCGGGAAATCTACGAGCAGTACTTC
TRBD1	TRBV19	TRBJ2-4	NA	13	CASQQGTKNIQYF	TGTGCCAGTCAACAGGGGACCAAAAACATTCAGTACTTC